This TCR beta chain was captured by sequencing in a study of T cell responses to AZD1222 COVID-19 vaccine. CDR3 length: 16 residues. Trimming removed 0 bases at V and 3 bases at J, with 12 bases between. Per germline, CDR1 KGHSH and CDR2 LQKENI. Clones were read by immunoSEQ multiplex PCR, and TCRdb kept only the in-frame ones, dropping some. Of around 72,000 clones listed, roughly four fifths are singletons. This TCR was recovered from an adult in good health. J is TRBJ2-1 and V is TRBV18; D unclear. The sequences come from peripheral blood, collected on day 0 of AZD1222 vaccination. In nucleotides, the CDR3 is TGTGCCAGCTCACCACCGAGCGTCTCGGGCTACAATGAGCAGTTCTTC. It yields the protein CASSPPSVSGYNEQFF.